This T cell receptor beta chain was obtained from a study of blood T cell repertoires in COVID-19. The germline V gene encodes CDR1 SGHRS and CDR2 YFSETQ. Germline trimming cut 3 bases from V and 0 bases from J; bases unmatched to any gene: 7. The CDR3 is 17 residues long. The protocol was immunoSEQ multiplex PCR, while the TCRdb copy is restricted to in-frame clones and leaves out a portion. The sample lists about 250,000 clones; approximately 84% were seen once. Sequencing was done on a sample of PBMCs or T cells enriched from blood (not recorded which). The source of this sequence is a man between 45 and 60 years old who had recovered from COVID-19. The chain carries TRBV5-1 and TRBJ1-3; 9 positions match TRBD1. The CDR3 region is CASSSLTGGSSGNTIYF. In nucleotides, the CDR3 is TGCGCCAGCAGCTCCTTGACAGGGGGTTCCTCTGGAAACACCATATATTTT.